The subject of this entry is one TCR beta chain. Its antigen is currently not known. Per-nucleotide qualities are absent, and no much larger clonotype sits a single base away. TCRbeta CDR3 regions were amplified from genomic DNA using the immunoSEQ Assay, a bias-controlled multiplex PCR. Processing in the source paper ran as follows. The number of nucleated cells in each sample was estimated by amplification of reference gene primers within the assay. To quantify the absolute abundance of each unique TCRbeta CDR3 rearrangement, sequence reads were collapsed and filtered. Productive Simpson clonality was computed per sample as the square root of Simpson's diversity index over productive rearrangements. TCRdb obtained this table from immuneACCESS and retained in-frame rearrangements with V and J assigned. These tables miss some clones; where compared with another copy, unresolved V genes account for less than half of the shortfall, and the remainder is unexplained. That table is the source of V, J and clone size, and D and trimming were worked out from the DNA. The sample table contains more than 200,000 clones; only one count was recorded for roughly 90% of them. The leading ten clones occupy about 2.2% of the sample.

This sample was taken from a study of blood T cell repertoires in COVID-19 (TCRdb year 2020). Background on the whole study: Samples from collaborators originated in the United States, Italy and Spain and spanned both the acute and convalescent phases of COVID-19. The material from the prospective study consisted of cDNA or gDNA derived from T cells, B-cell-depleted T cells, or PBMCs. Subjects who had been exposed to COVID-19, were actively infected with it, or had recovered from it provided the deeply sampled blood TCRbeta repertoires that made up the dataset. The repertoires were released in a freely available public database meant as a resource for research on the immune response to SARS-CoV-2. Samples were obtained from the ongoing ImmuneRACE study (first 160 participants) and from over 1,000 subjects provided by 6 global collaborators. Nearly every sample came with metadata listing a de-identified subject ID, COVID-19 status, age in years and sex. Where available, HLA class I and class II types were taken from metadata supplied by the sample provider and were not determined by assay-based typing. Summary of the overall study and its limitations: The amount of clinical and demographic metadata varied by source and participant and was provided uncurated.

Each collaborating institution followed its own protocols to collect whole blood in K2EDTA tubes. Collaborator samples were shipped for TCRbeta analysis as frozen whole blood, isolated PBMCs, or DNA extracted from either sample type. The receptor was derived from a woman between 45 and 65 years old with acute or convalescent COVID-19. Specimen: peripheral blood.

This receptor has the CDR3 CATSRGRTGGVGYTF. The DNA sequence is TGTGCCACCAGCAGAGGCCGGACAGGGGGCGTAGGCTACACCTTC. This chain is built from TRBV15 and TRBJ1-2; 11 of the junction bases match TRBD1. Reading from cysteine to phenylalanine, the CDR3 counts 15 amino acids. CDR3 DNA is the only sequence kept; it has 45 bases, read in frame from the first base. Germline trimming amounts to 1 base on V and 8 bases on J, with 6 as the count of junction bases outside the gene matches. Based on the germline V gene (reference sequence), the CDR1 and CDR2 sequences are LNHNV and YYDKDF.